The entry below describes one T cell receptor beta chain. This clonotype was counted between two and nine times. Its antigen remains unidentified. No base qualities exist here, and no much larger clone lies one base off it. As encoded in the germline V gene (reference sequence), CDR1 is SEHNR while CDR2 is FQNEAQ. After removal of 5 bases from V and 4 bases from J, the junction retains 11 bases not matched to a gene. The CDR3 runs 15 amino acids, cysteine and phenylalanine included. Only the CDR3 region is kept as DNA, spanning 45 bases read in frame from base 1. Libraries were prepared through PCR. At the Johns Hopkins FTIC core, DNA from the cultured CD4+ T cells underwent TCR sequencing with the Oncomine TCR Beta short-read assay. The QIAamp micro DNA kit was used to extract genomic DNA from the cultured CD4+ T cells. Oncomine TCR Beta libraries made from cultured CD4+ T cells were pooled using unique dual indexes and sequenced on an Illumina iSeq 100. The authors' pipeline ran thus. Non-productive sequences were removed, and CDR3s that did not start with C, did not end with F or W, or were shorter than 7 amino acids were discarded. Antigen-specific clonotypes were identified with the MANAFEST web application by comparing peptide-stimulated wells with reference and other culture wells. To be called positive, a clone needed an FDR below 0.05, an odds ratio above 5, and a productive frequency above 0.1% in at least two of three replicate wells. Clonotypes that were significantly expanded in both SARS-CoV-2 spike wells and at least one common cold coronavirus spike condition were defined as cross-reactive. Similarity between CDR3 sequences was evaluated in R version 3.6.1 using Levenshtein distances (stringdist) and unrooted phylogenetic trees (ape). The public sequencing data were trimmed at Q25 with fastp and processed into clonotypes with MiXCR by TCRdb, which kept only in-frame beta chains. Records with the same CDR3 protein are collapsed into one entry carrying the most frequent genes and DNA. TCRdb, not the original authors, processed these V and J calls. The sample profile shows around 14,000 distinct CDR3 sequences; around 53% of them were found once. In total, the top ten clones hold 13% of the sample.

The sample comes from a study of vaccination and CD4 T cells after COVID-19 (dated 2022 in TCRdb). In the study overall: Every convalescent patient had a positive nasal swab PCR test for SARS-CoV-2, with mild disease in roughly ten patients and severe disease in one. Six males and four females were included in the convalescent cohort, with two Hispanic individuals, seven Caucasians, two Asians and one multiracial person represented. Two doses of either the Pfizer-BioNTech BNT162b2 vaccine (n=8) or the Moderna mRNA-1273 vaccine (n=2) were administered to participants. Post-COVID blood samples were collected from convalescent patients a median of approximately 93 days after diagnosis, with a range of roughly 30 to 161 days. Post-vaccine blood samples were obtained a median of roughly 75 days after the second vaccine dose, with a range of roughly 14 to 241 days. For stimulating the cultures, overlapping spike peptide pools were used, derived from SARS-CoV-2 as well as from the common cold coronaviruses HCoV-NL63, HCoV-OC43 and HCoV-229E. Control cultures used a CEFX viral epitope pool as positive control, an HIV-1 Nef peptide pool as negative control, or no peptide. In 10 COVID-19 convalescent patients and a few infection-naive healthy vaccine recipients, researchers compared the spike-specific CD4+ TCR repertoire from before mRNA vaccination with the repertoire from after.

This specimen's treatment or condition label, per the study, means: roughly 10-day PBMC culture with coronavirus spike peptide pools or control peptides (ViraFEST assay). The study used the ViraFEST assay, which expanded antigen-specific T cells with peptide pools and then identified expanded clonotypes by TCR sequencing. Positive SARS-CoV-2 PCR tests in the convalescent patients dated from March to December 2020, before Alpha, Beta and Delta variants emerged in the United States. Two million PBMCs per well were cultured in IMDM with approximately 5.5% human AB serum and 9 to 10 IU/ml IL-2, plus 10 ug/ml peptide pools. Half of the culture medium was replaced with fresh IL-2-containing medium on days 3 and 7. After roughly 9 days of culture, CD4+ T cells were isolated by negative selection with the EasySep CD4+ T cell isolation kit. PBMCs were separated from whole blood using Ficoll-Paque Plus gradient centrifugation and then either used fresh or cryopreserved at -140C. Each culture condition was generally run in triplicate wells.

The paper's findings and limits, for the study overall: Of the vaccine-specific clones found in convalescent patients, nearly all (304 of 307) were mono-reactive for SARS-CoV-2 spike instead of being cross-reactive with common cold coronaviruses. In convalescent patients, a median around 85% of post-vaccine SARS-CoV-2-reactive clones were detected only after vaccination, and vaccine-specific priming was suggested by this finding. The median number of SARS-CoV-2-reactive clonotypes rose from roughly 20 after infection to 38 after vaccination, but the change was not significant. Relatively few convalescent patients were included in the study, and early timepoints after natural infection were not analyzed.

Recombination connected TRBV7-9 to TRBJ2-7; 7 central bases correspond to TRBD1. This TCR came from a human donor who had recovered from COVID-19. Sequencing was carried out using CD4+ T cells from blood, cultured in vitro. The sequenced DNA is TGTGCCAGCAGCCCCCAACAGGGGTCGAATTACGAGCAGTACTTC. It codes for CASSPQQGSNYEQYF.